These T cell receptor beta chains were read from a single sample in a study of T cell responses to AZD1222 COVID-19 vaccine. Profiled with immunoSEQ multiplex PCR; TCRdb holds only in-frame clones, not every one. This sample has some 180,000 clones, with 85% to 95% found just once. This specimen consisted of peripheral blood, obtained 28 days after the second AZD1222 dose. The source is an adult who received the AZD1222 COVID-19 vaccine. CDR3s include the opening cysteine and the closing phenylalanine or tryptophan. The D gene is left open where the match is weak. Size is stated for part of the rows, as once, few or many counts, or as a class when the clone is expanded.

CDR3,DNA,D,size,V,J
CASRRTDGNTIYF,TGTGCCAGCAGAAGGACAGATGGAAACACCATATATTTT,NA,NA,TRBV25-1,TRBJ1-3
CASSSNTAGWSGNTIYF,TGTGCCAGCAGCTCAAACACGGCAGGATGGTCTGGAAACACCATATATTTT,NA,once,TRBV9,TRBJ1-3
CASSLDLYGPEAFF,TGTGCCAGCAGCTTAGATCTCTACGGGCCTGAAGCTTTCTTT,NA,once,TRBV11-3,TRBJ1-1
CASSSWTGGNQPQHF,TGTGCCAGCAGTTCCTGGACAGGAGGCAATCAGCCCCAGCATTTT,TRBD1,NA,TRBV27,TRBJ1-5
CASSYDSTYGYTF,TGTGCCAGCAGTTACGACAGTACCTATGGCTACACCTTC,NA,NA,TRBV6-5,TRBJ1-2
CASSIVGIHPEQYF,TGTGCCAGTAGTATAGTAGGGATCCACCCCGAGCAGTACTTC,NA,NA,TRBV19,TRBJ2-7
CASSILHTEAFF,TGTGCCAGCAGCATTCTCCACACTGAAGCTTTCTTT,NA,NA,TRBV28,TRBJ1-1
CACQEGLTYEQYF,TGTGCCTGCCAGGAGGGGCTAACCTACGAGCAGTACTTC,NA,once,TRBV28,TRBJ2-7
CASSYSSGSYNSPLHF,TGTGCCAGCAGTTACTCAAGTGGCTCCTATAATTCACCCCTCCACTTT,NA,NA,TRBV6-5,TRBJ1-6
CASSELKGAQPDTQYF,TGCGCCAGCAGTGAGTTGAAGGGGGCGCAGCCAGATACGCAGTATTTT,TRBD1,NA,TRBV10-1,TRBJ2-3
CASAPEGDSPLHF,TGTGCCAGCGCCCCGGAAGGAGATTCACCCCTCCACTTT,NA,few,TRBV7-3,TRBJ1-6
CASSTPGYPEAFF,TGTGCCAGCAGTACACCCGGGTATCCTGAAGCTTTCTTT,NA,NA,TRBV6-6,TRBJ1-1
CASSDKEGATSNEQFF,TGTGCCAGCAGTGACAAGGAGGGGGCGACTAGCAATGAGCAGTTCTTC,NA,NA,TRBV6-4,TRBJ2-1
CASSSAGGVNTEAFF,TGTGCCAGCAGTTCGGCAGGGGGGGTGAACACTGAAGCTTTCTTT,TRBD1,NA,TRBV6-2/TRBV6-3,TRBJ1-1
CASSLGDRLGETQYF,TGTGCCAGCAGCTTAGGCGACAGGCTGGGAGAGACCCAGTACTTC,NA,once,TRBV13,TRBJ2-5
CAGSQSFQNTEAFF,TGTGCCGGCAGCCAATCCTTCCAGAACACTGAAGCTTTCTTT,NA,NA,TRBV6-5,TRBJ1-1
CATRATSGENEQFF,TGTGCCACCAGGGCGACTAGCGGCGAAAATGAGCAGTTCTTC,TRBD2,NA,TRBV24-1,TRBJ2-1
CASSPSDSYEQYF,TGTGCCAGCAGTCCGAGCGACTCCTACGAGCAGTACTTC,NA,NA,TRBV12-3/TRBV12-4,TRBJ2-7
CATSGQTTEAFF,TGTGCCACCAGTGGGCAAACCACTGAAGCTTTCTTT,NA,once,TRBV24-1,TRBJ1-1
CASSTPGTGSSGYTF,TGTGCCAGTAGTACACCCGGGACAGGGTCGAGTGGCTACACCTTC,TRBD1,NA,TRBV19,TRBJ1-2
CASSLPTGAGTEAFF,TGTGCCAGCAGCTTGCCCACTGGGGCGGGCACTGAAGCTTTCTTT,NA,NA,TRBV5-4,TRBJ1-1
CASSLLGVKGAGNTEAFF,TGTGCCAGCAGTTTATTAGGAGTGAAGGGGGCGGGTAACACTGAAGCTTTCTTT,TRBD1,NA,TRBV27,TRBJ1-1
CATSRFGQGPNYGYTF,TGTGCCACCAGCAGATTTGGACAGGGCCCAAACTATGGCTACACCTTC,TRBD1,NA,TRBV15,TRBJ1-2
CASSPGRGTDTQYF,TGTGCCAGCTCCCCGGGGAGAGGCACAGATACGCAGTATTTT,NA,NA,TRBV18,TRBJ2-3
CASSLGREKTQYF,TGTGCCAGCAGTTTGGGCAGGGAGAAGACCCAGTACTTC,NA,once,TRBV12-3/TRBV12-4,TRBJ2-5
CASSLGGSNQPQHF,TGTGCCAGCTCACTGGGGGGTAGCAATCAGCCCCAGCATTTT,NA,NA,TRBV18,TRBJ1-5
CSVETGGYEQYF,TGCAGCGTCGAGACAGGGGGCTACGAGCAGTACTTC,TRBD1,NA,TRBV29-1,TRBJ2-7
CASSFGGSYEQYF,TGTGCCAGCAGCTTCGGGGGTTCCTACGAGCAGTACTTC,NA,few,TRBV7-2,TRBJ2-7
CASSYGDLSNQPQHF,TGTGCCAGCAGTTACGGGGATTTGAGCAATCAGCCCCAGCATTTT,NA,NA,TRBV6-5,TRBJ1-5
CASSFFDLHYEQYF,TGTGCCAGCAGCTTTTTTGATTTACACTACGAGCAGTACTTC,NA,NA,TRBV11-2,TRBJ2-7
CARSVYFPTNEKLFF,TGTGCCAGAAGCGTTTACTTCCCGACTAATGAAAAACTGTTTTTT,NA,NA,TRBV7-5,TRBJ1-4
CASSYGTSSGNTIYF,TGTGCCAGCAGTTATGGGACTTCCTCTGGAAACACCATATATTTT,NA,NA,TRBV2,TRBJ1-3
CASSLALADTGELFF,TGTGCCAGCAGCCTCGCACTAGCGGATACCGGGGAGCTGTTTTTT,TRBD2,once,TRBV13,TRBJ2-2
CASSDRQGQSQAFF,TGTGCCAGCAGCGATCGACAGGGCCAGAGCCAAGCTTTCTTT,TRBD1,NA,TRBV9,TRBJ1-1
CASGEGGTPEAFF,TGTGCTAGTGGGGAAGGGGGTACCCCTGAAGCTTTCTTT,NA,NA,TRBV12-5,TRBJ1-1
CASSPVGPGGDGYTF,TGTGCCAGCTCACCTGTCGGACCCGGCGGAGATGGCTACACCTTC,NA,once,TRBV18,TRBJ1-2
CATRGLGYNYGYTF,TGTGCCACCCGAGGCCTCGGATATAACTATGGCTACACCTTC,NA,once,TRBV19,TRBJ1-2
CASSIRARGSSNQPQHF,TGTGCCAGTAGTATTAGGGCCCGGGGTTCAAGCAATCAGCCCCAGCATTTT,NA,NA,TRBV19,TRBJ1-5
CASSLGRDIYF,TGTGCCAGCAGCCTAGGGCGGGACATATATTTT,NA,NA,TRBV5-6,TRBJ1-3
CASSPQRFGNTIYF,TGTGCCAGCTCACCACAGCGCTTTGGAAACACCATATATTTT,NA,NA,TRBV18,TRBJ1-3
CASSVATRTNNEQFF,TGTGCCAGCAGCGTAGCTACCCGGACCAACAATGAGCAGTTCTTC,NA,NA,TRBV9,TRBJ2-1
CASSWGVETEAFF,TGTGCCAGCAGCTGGGGGGTGGAGACTGAAGCTTTCTTT,NA,once,TRBV5-4,TRBJ1-1
CATSGGGSYEQYF,TGTGCCACCAGTGGGGGTGGCTCCTACGAGCAGTACTTC,NA,NA,TRBV15,TRBJ2-7
CASTPFSGNTIYF,TGTGCCAGTACTCCTTTCTCTGGAAACACCATATATTTT,NA,NA,TRBV19,TRBJ1-3
CASSLAVHSYEQYF,TGTGCCAGCAGTTTAGCAGTCCACTCCTACGAGCAGTACTTC,NA,NA,TRBV27,TRBJ2-7
CASSLGDGPGLAGLGYNEQFF,TGTGCCAGCAGTTTAGGGGATGGGCCGGGACTAGCGGGACTCGGCTACAATGAGCAGTTCTTC,TRBD2,NA,TRBV28,TRBJ2-1
CASSRPGTGFQPQHF,TGTGCCAGCAGTCGTCCCGGGACAGGGTTTCAGCCCCAGCATTTT,TRBD1,NA,TRBV2,TRBJ1-5